Each of the 26 T cell receptor beta chains below was sequenced from the same sample in a study of blood T cell repertoires in COVID-19. TCRdb's table, derived via immunoSEQ multiplex PCR, lists solely in-frame clones and lacks some. This table holds some 130,000 clones, about 78% found once. The sample was peripheral blood. These receptors originate from a man in his fifties or sixties who had recovered from COVID-19.

The CDR3 nucleotides read TGTGCCGGCCGCGTGAGGGGGGCGGGGGCCCAGCAGTTCTTC. This sequence encodes CAGRVRGAGAQQFF. This sequence joins TRBV11-2 and TRBJ2-1; tentative D call: TRBD2 (7 bases). The germline CDR1 and CDR2 sequences are SGHAT and FQNNGV. The CDR3 length is 14 residues. Trimming took 11 bases from V and 11 from J, leaving 25 bases between them.

The chain links TRBV7-8 to TRBJ2-7; 10 positions match TRBD1. Losses at the gene ends were 4 bases for V and 2 bases for J; bases not matched to a gene: 5. Germline loops: CDR1 SGHVS, CDR2 FQNEAQ. The CDR3 is 15 amino acids. The CDR3 DNA reads TGTGCCAGCAGCTCCGGGACAGGGGTCCCCTACGAGCAGTACTTC. Residues: CASSSGTGVPYEQYF.

The CDR3 protein is CASSVRGPIYGYTF. CDR3 nucleotides: TGTGCCAGCAGCGTGCGAGGGCCTATCTATGGCTACACCTTC. The rearrangement uses TRBV6-5 and TRBJ1-2; no clear D gene. The CDR3 sequence is 14 residues long. The germline CDR1 and CDR2 sequences are MNHEY and SVGAGI. V gave up 6 bases and J gave up 4 bases, with 15 bases separating them.

The V gene is TRBV5-1, the J gene TRBJ2-1; TRBD2 agrees at 7 bases. V lost 0 bases to trimming and J lost 3 bases; unmatched junction nucleotides: 3. This CDR3 has 15 amino acids. CDR1 is SGHRS, CDR2 YFSETQ, per germline. Here the CDR3 reads CASSLEAGVYNEQFF. Written as DNA, the CDR3 is TGCGCCAGCAGCTTGGAGGCGGGGGTCTACAATGAGCAGTTCTTC.

The chain is built from TRBV18 and TRBJ1-1, with TRBD1 identical over 10 bases. Germline V gene sequence: CDR1 KGHSH, CDR2 LQKENI. The CDR3 spans 14 residues. Trimming took 3 bases from V and 5 from J; bases not matched to a gene: 3. CDR3 loop: CASSPGQGRTEAFF. The CDR3 DNA reads TGTGCCAGCTCACCGGGACAGGGGAGAACTGAAGCTTTCTTT.

The rearrangement links TRBV7-2 to TRBJ2-7, with unresolved D. V gave up 2 bases and J gave up 6 bases, with 14 bases separating them. This CDR3 spans 14 amino acids. Germline CDR1 is SGHTA and CDR2 is FQGNSA. The CDR3 sequence: CASSLSQVHSEQYF. The CDR3 DNA follows: TGTGCCAGCAGCTTAAGCCAGGTTCACTCCGAGCAGTACTTC.

This sequence joins TRBV10-3 and TRBJ1-1; no reliable D call. The CDR3 is made up of 14 amino acids. Germline V gene sequence: CDR1 ENHRY, CDR2 SYGVKD. V lost 3 bases to trimming and J lost 4 bases, with 12 bases between them. CDR3 bases: TGTGCCATCAGTGAAGAGGGTGGGCTCACTGAAGCTTTCTTT. It is translated as CAISEEGGLTEAFF.

V usage is TRBV18 and J usage is TRBJ1-1; D is unresolved. V gave up 3 bases and J gave up 4 bases, with 6 bases separating them. The germline gives CDR1 KGHSH, CDR2 LQKENI. The CDR3 is 12 residues long. The chain's CDR3 is CASSPYSTEAFF. Here the CDR3 DNA reads TGTGCCAGCTCACCGTACAGCACTGAAGCTTTCTTT.

V usage is TRBV30 and J usage is TRBJ1-1, with D unclear. V shed 0 bases and J shed 1 base, with 9 bases lying between them. The germline CDR1 and CDR2 sequences are GTSNPN and SVGIG (reference sequence). This CDR3 contains 14 residues. For the CDR3, the DNA is TGTGCCTGGAGTGTGGTATCTAGGAACACTGAAGCTTTCTTT. It yields the protein CAWSVVSRNTEAFF.

This clone appeared once. V and J are TRBV6-5 and TRBJ2-3; tentatively, D is TRBD1 (5 bases). The length of the CDR3 is 14 residues. V was cut by 9 bases and J by 4 bases, with 17 bases left in between. Germline V gene data show CDR1 as MNHEY and CDR2 as SVGAGI. In nucleotides, the CDR3 is TGTGCCAGTCCCCTTGGGGCGGAAGCAGATACGCAGTATTTT. It codes for CASPLGAEADTQYF.

As DNA, the CDR3 is TGCAGCGTTGTTCCCGGGACAGGGGGGACCGAGCAGTACTTC. Amino acids: CSVVPGTGGTEQYF. The rearrangement uses TRBV29-1 and TRBJ2-7, with 11 bases identical to TRBD1. V shed 4 bases and J 6 bases; nucleotides not matched to a gene: 8. This CDR3 spans 14 amino acids. CDR1 and CDR2 from the germline V gene are SQVTM and ANQGSEA.

This chain links TRBV4-3 with TRBJ2-5, with a weak D call TRBD2 (7 bases). CDR3 length equals 15 residues. The V end lost 0 bases, the J end lost 5 bases, and 13 bases lay between the germline ends. CDR1 and CDR2 (germline): LGHNA, YSLEER. The CDR3 loop reads CASSQDWGGGETQYF. The CDR3 DNA is TGCGCCAGCAGCCAAGATTGGGGAGGGGGGGAGACCCAGTACTTC.

The rearrangement joins TRBV6-1 to TRBJ1-3; 8 bases align to TRBD1. From germline, CDR1 is MNHNS and CDR2 SASEGT. V lost 3 bases, J lost 4 bases, and 5 bases stayed unmatched. The CDR3 runs 15 residues. CDR3 bases: TGTGCCAGCAGTGACAGGGGGCGAGGAGGAAACACCATATATTTT. It codes for CASSDRGRGGNTIYF.

This chain joins TRBV7-2 and TRBJ2-2; no reliable D call. V lost 1 base, J lost 2 bases, and 8 bases lay in between. CDR3 length equals 15 residues. The germline gives CDR1 SGHTA, CDR2 FQGNSA. The CDR3 protein is CASSLVGINTGELFF. The DNA for the CDR3 is TGTGCCAGCAGCTTAGTGGGCATTAACACCGGGGAGCTGTTTTTT.

The rearrangement uses TRBV2 and TRBJ2-3; 10 nucleotides agree with TRBD2. Germline V CDR1 and CDR2: SNHLY, FYNNEI. After removal of 4 bases from V and 2 bases from J, the junction contained 9 bases not matched to a gene. The CDR3 is 17 amino acids. The CDR3 loop is CASSAGLAGANTDTQYF. The CDR3, as DNA: TGTGCCAGCAGTGCGGGCCTAGCGGGGGCCAACACAGATACGCAGTATTTT.

The rearrangement links TRBV27 to TRBJ1-2; D is perhaps TRBD1 (6 bases). Germline V CDR1 and CDR2: MNHEY, SMNVEV (reference sequence). The length of the CDR3 is 14 residues. Trimming stripped 6 bases from V and 5 bases from J, with 16 bases between. In nucleotides, the CDR3 is TGTGCCAGCAGCTCTCAGGGGTTCGGTTATGGCTACACCTTC. Translated: CASSSQGFGYGYTF.

The rearrangement joins TRBV29-1 to TRBJ1-1; D is unclear. The CDR3 length is 12 residues. Trimming took 7 bases from V and 1 from J, leaving 10 bases between them. Per germline, CDR1 SQVTM and CDR2 ANQGSEA. The CDR3 region is CSGAGGNTEAFF. The DNA of the CDR3 is TGCAGCGGCGCCGGCGGGAACACTGAAGCTTTCTTT.

The CDR3 is CASSYSGDTEAFF. CDR3 nucleotide sequence: TGTGCCAGCAGCTACTCGGGGGACACTGAAGCTTTCTTT. The chain links TRBV5-5 to TRBJ1-1, with D possibly TRBD1 on 5 matching bases. Deletions cut 3 bases from V and 3 bases from J, with 9 bases between. This CDR3 is 13 amino acids long. In germline, CDR1 is SGHKS, CDR2 YYEKEE (reference sequence).

The rearrangement joins TRBV7-9 to TRBJ1-1; no firm D call. This CDR3 has 14 amino acids. Germline assignment: CDR1 SEHNR and CDR2 FQNEAQ (reference sequence). Trimming cost V 2 bases and J 3 bases, with 10 bases left between them. CDR3 region: CASSLSTGYTEAFF. The CDR3 DNA is TGTGCCAGCAGCTTATCGACGGGGTACACTGAAGCTTTCTTT.

This chain uses TRBV19 with TRBJ2-5; 7 nucleotides align to TRBD1. V lost 6 bases, J lost 7 bases, and 11 bases stayed unmatched. Germline V gives CDR1 LNHDA, CDR2 SQIVND (reference sequence). The CDR3 sequence is 14 residues long. CDR3 residues: CASRGTDAPGTQYF. CDR3 coding DNA: TGTGCCAGTAGGGGGACAGACGCTCCGGGGACCCAGTACTTC.

This sequence joins TRBV6-2 or TRBV6-3 and TRBJ1-5, with D hard to call. Germline lookup yields CDR1 MNHEY and CDR2 SVGEGT. Trimming took 5 bases from V and 0 from J, leaving 8 bases between them. The CDR3 length is 14 residues. In DNA, the CDR3 is TGTGCCAGCAGTCAAAGCTATAGCAATCAGCCCCAGCATTTT. It encodes CASSQSYSNQPQHF.

The V gene is TRBV4-3, the J gene TRBJ1-5; 7 bases match TRBD1. Unmatched junction bases numbered 9, after V lost 3 bases and J lost 7 bases. CDR3 length: 15 amino acids. Germline V CDR1 and CDR2: LGHNA, YSLEER. CDR3 amino acids: CASSQDDRAPQPQHF. For the CDR3, the DNA is TGCGCCAGCAGCCAGGACGACAGGGCCCCCCAGCCCCAGCATTTT.

CDR3 coding DNA: TGTGCCAGTTCCCCGGGACAATGGAACACTGAAGCTTTCTTT. This translates into CASSPGQWNTEAFF. This rearrangement joins TRBV19 to TRBJ1-1; the D gene is possibly TRBD1 (6 bases). The CDR3 runs to 14 residues. The germline CDR1 and CDR2 sequences are LNHDA and SQIVND (reference sequence). Trimming stripped 8 bases from V and 1 base from J, with 14 bases between.

The rearrangement links TRBV28 to TRBJ2-6, with D tentatively TRBD1 (6 bases). Germline loops: CDR1 MDHEN, CDR2 SYDVKM. The V and J ends lost 7 bases and 2 bases respectively, with 12 bases between them. This CDR3 region has 15 residues. This CDR3 reads CASTLRGTGANVLTF. The CDR3 DNA reads as TGTGCCAGCACTCTGAGGGGGACTGGGGCCAACGTCCTGACTTTC.

The V gene is TRBV15, the J gene TRBJ1-2, with D unresolved. The CDR3 contains 15 residues. V shed 0 bases and J shed 6 bases, with 14 bases lying between them. The germline CDR1 and CDR2 sequences are LNHNV and YYDKDF (reference sequence). The CDR3 loop reads CATSRDLTGSDGYTF. In DNA form, the CDR3 reads TGTGCCACCAGCAGAGATCTAACGGGAAGCGATGGCTACACCTTC.

The chain employs TRBV20-1 and TRBJ2-7, with D uncertain. Germline CDR1 DFQATT, CDR2 SNEGSKA (reference sequence). This CDR3 region has 11 residues. V lost 3 bases and J 3 bases, leaving 6 bases between the germline ends. The CDR3 DNA follows: TGCAGTGCTAGTGACCTCTACGAGCAGTACTTC. It codes for CSASDLYEQYF.